The 28 T cell receptor beta chains in this list originate from one sample, sequenced in a study of immune evolution from preneoplasia to lung adenocarcinoma. Using immunoSEQ multiplex PCR, the repertoire was profiled, and TCRdb retains in-frame clones only, with some absent. The sample carries thousands of clones, more than 70% recorded once. The sample was FFPE minimally invasive lung adenocarcinoma tissue. Receptors originate from a person aged 65 to 85 with lung adenocarcinoma.

Here the CDR3 reads CASKEASGRADTQYF. CDR3 DNA: TGTGCCAGCAAAGAGGCTAGCGGGAGGGCAGATACGCAGTATTTT. The chain links TRBV2 to TRBJ2-3; 12 bases are shared with TRBD2. CDR3 size: 15 residues. After removal of 7 bases from V and 4 bases from J, the junction contained 6 bases not matched to a gene. The germline V gene encodes CDR1 SNHLY and CDR2 FYNNEI.

The V gene is TRBV7-8, the J gene TRBJ2-1; 7 nucleotides line up with TRBD2. Germline lookup yields CDR1 SGHVS and CDR2 FQNEAQ. The junction had 17 bases not matched to a gene; V was cut back by 8 bases and J by 7 bases. The CDR3 has 16 residues. This CDR3 is CASSRREGFSRNEQFF. The CDR3 DNA is TGTGCCAGCTCTCGAAGGGAGGGGTTCTCGAGAAATGAGCAGTTCTTC.

This clone appeared a single time. The rearrangement joins TRBV4-1 to TRBJ2-7; 10 nucleotides match TRBD1. V dropped 4 bases and J dropped 3; count of bases not matched to a gene: 9. The CDR3 loop spans 16 amino acids. CDR1 and CDR2 (germline): MGHRA, YSYEKL. CDR3 protein: CASSLGPGQGNYEQYF. In DNA, the CDR3 is TGCGCCAGCAGCCTGGGGCCGGGACAGGGGAACTACGAGCAGTACTTC.

The rearrangement uses TRBV7-8 and TRBJ2-6, with D hard to call. CDR1 is SGHVS, CDR2 FQNEAQ, per germline. Between the trimmed V and J ends, which lost 6 bases and 2 bases, there was a span of 8 bases. CDR3 size: 14 residues. In DNA form, the CDR3 reads TGTGCCAGCAGGCAGGAGACTGGGGCCAACGTCCTGACTTTC. It specifies CASRQETGANVLTF. Together with reference TRBV7-8 and TRBJ2-6, the CDR3 gives the full variable domain: GAGVSQSPRYKVAKRGQDVALRCDPISGHVSLFWYQQALGQGPEFLTYFQNEAQLDKSGLPSDRFFAERPEGSVSTLKIQRTQQEDSAVYLCASRQETGANVLTFGAGSRLTVL.

The genes are TRBV5-8 and TRBJ1-5, with 7 bases aligning to TRBD1. The CDR3 extends over 14 amino acids. Trimming took 7 bases from V and 2 from J; bases not matched to a gene: 6. Germline values: CDR1 SGHTS, CDR2 YDEGEE. The CDR3 coding sequence is TGTGCCAGCTCGAGGGGGCTGGGCAATCAGCCCCAGCATTTT. Its protein is CASSRGLGNQPQHF.

The rearrangement uses TRBV2 and TRBJ2-7; 7 positions agree with TRBD1. CDR1 and CDR2 (germline): SNHLY, FYNNEI. The CDR3 extends over 12 amino acids. V dropped 6 bases and J dropped 4; count of bases not matched to a gene: 3. The CDR3 nucleotides are TGTGCCAGCAGCGGGACAGCATACGAGCAGTACTTC. Translation gives CASSGTAYEQYF.

This chain connects TRBV5-1 to TRBJ2-1; 14 nucleotides line up with TRBD2. Germline CDR1 SGHRS, CDR2 YFSETQ. This CDR3 spans 13 amino acids. With V trimmed by 6 bases and J by 10 bases, 3 bases remained unmatched. The CDR3 spells CASTGLAGGEQFF. The CDR3 DNA reads as TGCGCCAGCACCGGACTAGCGGGAGGAGAGCAGTTCTTC.

This chain uses TRBV12-5 with TRBJ1-4; TRBD1 might be the D (5 bases). In germline, CDR1 is LGHNT, CDR2 FRNRAP. The ends were cut back, 0 bases at V and 2 bases at J, with 10 bases in the middle. The CDR3 is 16 amino acids. CDR3 region: CASGLVLGGTNEKLFF. The CDR3, as DNA: TGTGCTAGTGGTTTGGTACTTGGGGGGACTAATGAAAAACTGTTTTTT.

The chain joins TRBV6-5 to TRBJ2-7; D remains unclear. The V gene lost 6 bases and the J gene lost 3 bases, with 6 bases spanning the gap. Germline V lookup: CDR1 MNHEY, CDR2 SVGAGI. This CDR3 region has 11 residues. The CDR3 DNA sequence: TGTGCCAGCAGCTCTTACTACGAGCAGTACTTC. Residues: CASSSYYEQYF.

This clone was detected a few times. This chain links TRBV1 with TRBJ1-6; the table's D call, TRBD1, has no DNA check behind it. TRBV1 represents a pseudogene. This CDR3 comprises 16 residues. The chain's CDR3 is CTSSHLTGNYNSPLHF. CDR3 bases: TGCACCAGCAGCCACCTGACAGGGAACTATAATTCACCCCTCCACTTT.

This clone was detected a few times. This chain connects TRBV15 to TRBJ2-3; 7 nucleotides match TRBD2. CDR1 is LNHNV, CDR2 YYDKDF, per germline (reference sequence). V gave up 0 bases and J gave up 2 bases; unmatched junction bases: 8. This CDR3 has 17 amino acids. The CDR3 loop reads CATSRDLREILTDTQYF. In DNA, the CDR3 is TGTGCCACCAGCAGAGATTTGCGGGAGATACTCACAGATACGCAGTATTTT.

The chain joins TRBV5-1 to TRBJ2-5; the match to TRBD2 covers 8 bases. The ends lost 4 bases at V and 2 bases at J; junction bases unmatched: 10. This CDR3 spans 16 amino acids. Germline V CDR1 and CDR2: SGHRS, YFSETQ. In nucleotides, the CDR3 is TGCGCCAGCAGCCCTACTAGCGGAGCCTTTCAAGAGACCCAGTACTTC. It is translated as CASSPTSGAFQETQYF.

The chain links TRBV18 to TRBJ1-1; unclear D gene. CDR1 and CDR2 (germline): KGHSH, LQKENI. Trimming removed 4 bases from V and 0 bases from J, with 3 bases in between. This CDR3 is 12 amino acids long. CDR3 in amino acids: CASSQLNTEAFF. CDR3 bases: TGTGCCAGCTCACAATTGAACACTGAAGCTTTCTTT. Based on the CDR3 plus reference TRBV18 and TRBJ1-1, the full variable domain is NAGVMQNPRHLVRRRGQEARLRCSPMKGHSHVYWYRQLPEEGLKFMVYLQKENIIDESGMPKERFSAEFPKEGPSILRIQQVVRGDSAAYFCASSQLNTEAFFGQGTRLTVV.

This rearrangement joins TRBV4-3 to TRBJ1-2; weak D call: TRBD1 (6 bases). Germline V CDR1 and CDR2: LGHNA, YSLEER. The length of the CDR3 is 16 residues. V lost 3 bases to trimming and J lost 0 bases, with 14 bases between them. CDR3 bases: TGCGCCAGCAGCCATGCAGGACGGACAGCTAACTATGGCTACACCTTC. Protein: CASSHAGRTANYGYTF.

This clone was counted between two and nine times. The chain combines TRBV9 with TRBJ1-1; D is unclear. Germline-derived CDR1 and CDR2 are SGDLS and YYNGEE. V gave up 3 bases and J gave up 1 base, with 4 bases separating them. This CDR3 region has 12 residues. The CDR3 loop is CASSGSNTEAFF. CDR3 bases: TGTGCCAGCAGCGGCTCGAACACTGAAGCTTTCTTT. Complete variable domain (other parts from reference TRBV9 and TRBJ1-1): DSGVTQTPKHLITATGQRVTLRCSPRSGDLSVYWYQQSLDQGLQFLIQYYNGEERAKGNILERFSAQQFPDLHSELNLSSLELGDSALYFCASSGSNTEAFFGQGTRLTVV.

This sequence joins TRBV9 and TRBJ1-6; D is uncertain. Germline V gives CDR1 SGDLS, CDR2 YYNGEE. The length of the CDR3 is 13 residues. Trimming stripped 4 bases from V and 10 bases from J, with 12 bases between. CDR3 coding DNA: TGTGCCAGCAGCCAGAGGGCCAAATCACCCCTCCACTTT. Protein product: CASSQRAKSPLHF.

This clone occurred a few times. The chain has TRBV11-2 and TRBJ1-3, with D maybe TRBD1 (6 bases). Trimming cost V 4 bases and J 0 bases, with 10 bases left between them. Looked up from germline, CDR1 is SGHAT and CDR2 is FQNNGV. This CDR3 is built from 15 residues. CDR3 nucleotide sequence: TGTGCCAGCAGCTCCACAGGGAGCTCTGGAAACACCATATATTTT. Its translation is CASSSTGSSGNTIYF.

This clone has just one count. The CDR3 DNA reads as TGTGCCAGCAGCCTTGGCGGGACGGCGAACACTGAAGCTTTCTTT. As protein: CASSLGGTANTEAFF. The V call is TRBV9, the J call TRBJ1-1; D is perhaps TRBD1 (5 bases). The CDR3 runs to 15 residues. CDR1 is SGDLS, CDR2 YYNGEE, per germline. Trimming left V 4 bases short and J 1 base short, with 14 bases between. The variable domain in full, with the rest retrieved from reference TRBV9 and TRBJ1-1, is DSGVTQTPKHLITATGQRVTLRCSPRSGDLSVYWYQQSLDQGLQFLIQYYNGEERAKGNILERFSAQQFPDLHSELNLSSLELGDSALYFCASSLGGTANTEAFFGQGTRLTVV.

The CDR3, as DNA: TGTGCCAGCAGCTTAGCGGCCGGGGGCGGTCAGCCCCAGCATTTT. This gives the protein CASSLAAGGGQPQHF. The J gene is TRBJ1-5, the V gene TRBV11-2; tentatively, D is TRBD1 (6 bases). The CDR3 is made up of 15 amino acids. V lost 1 base and J lost 6, with 13 bases in between. Germline V CDR1 and CDR2: SGHAT, FQNNGV.

The chain joins TRBV20-1 to TRBJ2-7, with D unclear. The CDR3 spans 11 residues. The V and J ends lost 3 bases and 5 bases respectively, with 8 bases between them. Germline lookup yields CDR1 DFQATT and CDR2 SNEGSKA (reference sequence). CDR3 coding DNA: TGCAGTGCTAGGTCAGACCACGAGCAGTACTTC. This encodes CSARSDHEQYF.

The chain carries TRBV6-1 and TRBJ2-3, with TRBD2 matching 8 bases. Trimming took 4 bases from V and 0 from J; bases not matched to a gene: 12. Germline V gene sequence: CDR1 MNHNS, CDR2 SASEGT. The CDR3 sequence is 18 residues long. This CDR3 is CASSATQSSGPSTDTQYF. The DNA for the CDR3 is TGTGCCAGCAGTGCCACCCAATCTAGCGGGCCTAGCACAGATACGCAGTATTTT.

The chain links TRBV2 to TRBJ1-1, with a possible D match to TRBD1 (5 bases). Trimming took off 6 bases at V and 4 bases at J, with 15 bases between the two ends. Germline CDR1 is SNHLY and CDR2 is FYNNEI. CDR3 length equals 14 residues. The CDR3 region is CASSDSPGTTEAFF. CDR3 coding DNA: TGTGCCAGCAGCGATTCCCCAGGGACCACTGAAGCTTTCTTT.

This clone appeared a single time. J is TRBJ2-3 and V is TRBV14, with TRBD2 matching 9 bases. The trim removed 2 bases at V and 5 bases at J, leaving 14 bases unmatched. The germline gives CDR1 SGHDN, CDR2 FVKESK. The CDR3 contains 18 residues. CDR3 sequence (DNA): TGTGCCAGCAGCCAATCCCCTCTTCTAGCGGGGTTCTTAGATACGCAGTATTTT. It yields the protein CASSQSPLLAGFLDTQYF.

V is TRBV11-3 and J is TRBJ1-1; D is undetermined. The CDR3 is made up of 13 amino acids. V was shortened by 3 bases and J by 5 bases, with 10 bases between the two germline ends. The V gene's germline CDR1 is SGHNT and CDR2 YENEEA. The CDR3 region has the DNA TGTGCCAGCAGCTTGGGCGCGGGGACTGAAGCTTTCTTT. Translated: CASSLGAGTEAFF.

The CDR3 nucleotides are TGCAGCGTTGAAGGGGGGGGAGCCCGGGGGACCGGGGAGCTGTTTTTT. This sequence encodes CSVEGGGARGTGELFF. This sequence joins TRBV29-1 and TRBJ2-2; 7 bases line up with TRBD2. The V gene's germline CDR1 is SQVTM and CDR2 ANQGSEA. CDR3 size: 16 residues. Unmatched junction bases numbered 10, after V lost 1 base and J lost 5 bases.

This sequence joins TRBV6-5 and TRBJ1-5; D may be TRBD1 (5 bases). The CDR3 has 15 amino acids. With 0 bases removed from V and 3 bases from J, the gap between germline ends came to 9 bases. Germline CDR1 and CDR2: MNHEY and SVGAGI. The CDR3 DNA is TGTGCCAGCAGTTACTCGACAGCCCCCAATCAGCCCCAGCATTTT. It encodes CASSYSTAPNQPQHF.

This chain joins TRBV14 and TRBJ1-2, with a possible D match to TRBD1 (5 bases). Germline lookup yields CDR1 SGHDN and CDR2 FVKESK. The CDR3 is 14 residues long. V lost 4 bases and J lost 4, with 13 bases in between. This chain's CDR3 is CASSPDRYSYGYTF. The CDR3 DNA reads TGTGCCAGCAGCCCAGACAGATATAGCTATGGCTACACCTTC. Variable domain in full (rest from reference TRBV14 and TRBJ1-2): EAGVTQFPSHSVIEKGQTVTLRCDPISGHDNLYWYRRVMGKEIKFLLHFVKESKQDESGMPNNRFLAERTGGTYSTLKVQPAELEDSGVYFCASSPDRYSYGYTFGSGTRLTVV.

V and J are TRBV2 and TRBJ1-2; D remains unclear. Trimming shortened V by 8 bases and J by 7 bases, and 5 bases separated the two germline ends. Germline values: CDR1 SNHLY, CDR2 FYNNEI. The CDR3 runs to 9 residues. The CDR3 DNA reads as TGTGCCAGCTACTTTGGCTACACCTTC. It specifies CASYFGYTF.